One sample yielded the 13 T cell receptor beta chains listed below, sequenced in a study of T cells after somatic rescue of genetic block (dated by TCRdb to the early 2020s). Receptor libraries were prepared by the immunoSEQ multiplex PCR assay. Not all clones reach the TCRdb copy of this immuneACCESS table, which keeps in-frame sequences only. Checked studies attribute under half of the gap to unresolved V genes and leave the rest unexplained. The sample table records some 10,000 clones; around 72% of these occur just once. Together, the top ten hold approximately 20% of the sample. Sequenced sample: peripheral blood mononuclear cells (PBMCs). Receptors originate from a boy younger than 18.

The chain joins TRBV29-1 to TRBJ1-1, with 8 bases matching TRBD1. Germline lookup yields CDR1 SQVTM and CDR2 ANQGSEA. The CDR3 totals 12 residues. This chain's CDR3 is CSAGQVNTEAFF. CDR3 in DNA: TGCAGTGCGGGACAGGTGAACACTGAAGCTTTCTTT.

The chain carries TRBV6-6 and TRBJ2-7, with 7 positions matching TRBD1. Germline V gene data show CDR1 as MNHNY and CDR2 as SVGAGI (reference sequence). With V trimmed by 6 bases and J by 3 bases, 11 bases remained unmatched. There are 15 residues in the CDR3. For the CDR3, the DNA is TGTGCCAGCAGGCCTTCCCGACAGGGTAGCTACGAGCAGTACTTC. As protein: CASRPSRQGSYEQYF.

The chain uses TRBV11-2 and TRBJ2-1, with TRBD2 matching over 9 bases. This CDR3 has 14 amino acids. Per germline, CDR1 SGHAT and CDR2 FQNNGV. Germline trimming cut 0 bases from V and 9 bases from J; bases unmatched to any gene: 3. The CDR3 DNA sequence: TGTGCCAGCAGCTTAGAGCTAGCGGGGTCTGAGCAGTTCTTC. Protein product: CASSLELAGSEQFF.

By share of the sample, this clone is medium-sized. The gene calls are TRBV5-1 and TRBJ2-7; D might be TRBD1 (6 bases). Germline loops: CDR1 SGHRS, CDR2 YFSETQ. The CDR3 loop spans 14 amino acids. The germline V and J ends were trimmed by 0 bases and 4 bases, with 11 bases remaining between them. The CDR3 bases are TGCGCCAGCAGCTTGGGCCAGGGGTTGTACGAGCAGTACTTC. Translation gives CASSLGQGLYEQYF.

CDR3 loop: CASSLRSGSISGELFF. For the CDR3, the DNA is TGTGCCAGCAGTTTACGGAGCGGGAGTATCTCCGGGGAGCTGTTTTTT. V gene TRBV28 combines with J gene TRBJ2-2, with 8 bases fitting TRBD2. Trimming removed 2 bases from V and 6 bases from J; junction bases left unmatched: 8. The CDR3 is 16 amino acids. Germline CDR1 reads MDHEN; CDR2 reads SYDVKM.

The chain links TRBV25-1 to TRBJ1-6; a weak D match, TRBD1 (5 bases). V lost 6 bases, J lost 0 bases, and 15 bases lay in between. The CDR3 length is 17 residues. CDR1 is MGHDK, CDR2 SYGVNS, per germline. The DNA for the CDR3 is TGTGCCAGCAGCAAGGACACCTACGGCTCCTATAATTCACCCCTCCACTTT. Translation gives CASSKDTYGSYNSPLHF.

The chain carries TRBV13 and TRBJ2-5; 7 bases fit TRBD2. V shed 6 bases, J shed 0 bases, and the junction held 4 bases outside the gene matches. CDR3 length equals 14 residues. Germline CDR1 and CDR2: PRHDT and FYEKMQ (reference sequence). As DNA, the CDR3 is TGTGCCAGCAGTCTAGCGGCGTACCAAGAGACCCAGTACTTC. This gives the protein CASSLAAYQETQYF.

The rearrangement links TRBV7-2 to TRBJ2-5, with 11 nucleotides matching TRBD1. CDR3 size: 15 residues. Germline V gene data show CDR1 as SGHTA and CDR2 as FQGNSA. V trimming: 4 bases; J trimming: 5 bases; junction bases outside the gene matches: 6. CDR3 nucleotide sequence: TGTGCCAGCAGCTCGCGGACAGGGGGCGCGGAGACCCAGTACTTC. The encoded protein is CASSSRTGGAETQYF.

The rearrangement joins TRBV5-3 to TRBJ2-6; unclear D gene. TRBV5-3 is annotated as an ORF whose role is uncertain. There are 11 residues in the CDR3. Here the CDR3 DNA reads TGTGAACAAAGTCGGGCCAACGTCCTGACTTTC. This sequence encodes CEQSRANVLTF.

This clone was recorded only once. The chain links TRBV6-5 to TRBJ1-5; possibly TRBD1 for D (5 bases). This CDR3 comprises 14 residues. V was pared by 2 bases and J by 6 bases, with 11 bases between. Germline CDR1 and CDR2: MNHEY and SVGAGI. This CDR3 is CASSYLGAGQPQHF. As DNA, the CDR3 is TGTGCCAGCAGTTACCTCGGGGCGGGTCAGCCCCAGCATTTT.

This clone has just a few counts. The chain has TRBV6-1 and TRBJ1-3, with 9 bases matching TRBD1. The ends lost 7 bases at V and 4 bases at J; junction bases unmatched: 5. Per the germline V gene, CDR1 is MNHNS and CDR2 is SASEGT. This CDR3 contains 14 residues. The CDR3 sequence: CASTLQGAGNTIYF. CDR3 bases: TGTGCCAGCACCTTACAGGGGGCAGGAAACACCATATATTTT.

The chain is built from TRBV11-2 and TRBJ2-1; 15 nucleotides line up with TRBD2. The CDR3 extends over 18 amino acids. Germline trimming cut 6 bases from V and 2 bases from J; bases unmatched to any gene: 8. The V gene's germline CDR1 is SGHAT and CDR2 FQNNGV. CDR3 region: CASSPGTSGGFAYNEQFF. CDR3 in DNA: TGTGCCAGCAGTCCCGGGACTAGCGGGGGGTTTGCCTACAATGAGCAGTTCTTC.

The CDR3 region has the DNA TGTGCCAGCTCACCGGTTACAGTTTCCTACGAGCAGTACTTC. It encodes CASSPVTVSYEQYF. The chain couples TRBV18 to TRBJ2-7; unclear D gene. V shed 3 bases and J shed 1 base, with 10 bases lying between them. Germline values: CDR1 KGHSH, CDR2 LQKENI. The length of the CDR3 is 14 residues.